The rows below give T cell receptor beta chains drawn from one sample of a study of blood T cell repertoires in COVID-19. Only in-frame clones appear in the TCRdb table, and some are missing; sequencing was by immunoSEQ multiplex PCR. The sample yields about 210,000 clones, 90% to 95% seen once. Sequenced sample: peripheral blood. These receptors were taken from a man aged 25 to 40 with acute or convalescent COVID-19. CDR3s include the opening cysteine and the closing phenylalanine or tryptophan. Fields, in order: CDR3 length, V gene, D gene, clone size, J gene, CDR3 DNA, CDR3 protein. A D gene is named only where the DNA matches it firmly. Clone size is not always given. Where it is, it says once, few, many or a class for expanded clones.

>13|TRBV6-5|TRBD1|-|TRBJ1-1
TGTGCCAGCAGTTGGACAGGGAGGGGGGGAGCTTTCTTT
CASSWTGRGGAFF
>15|TRBV11-2|-|-|TRBJ2-2
TGTGCCAGCAGCTTAGAACGGTTGAACACCGGGGAGCTGTTTTTT
CASSLERLNTGELFF
>18|TRBV19|TRBD2|-|TRBJ2-3
TGTGCCAGTAGTTATCGCACTGGGACTAGCGGGAGTTCGGATACGCAGTATTTT
CASSYRTGTSGSSDTQYF
>11|TRBV29-1|-|-|TRBJ1-1
TGCAGCGTTGAACCCTCGTTCGAAGCTTTCTTT
CSVEPSFEAFF
>13|TRBV4-2|-|-|TRBJ2-1
TGTGCCAGCAGCCAAGCAGGATTCAATGAGCAGTTCTTC
CASSQAGFNEQFF
>13|TRBV9|-|-|TRBJ2-2
TGTGCCAGCGGGGCCTCAGGGACCGGGGAGCTGTTTTTT
CASGASGTGELFF
>15|TRBV5-6|TRBD1|-|TRBJ2-5
TGTGCCAGCAGCTTCCTGGGGACAGGGGGTGAGACCCAGTACTTC
CASSFLGTGGETQYF
>13|TRBV14|-|-|TRBJ2-2
TGTGCCAGCAGCCAAGATCTAGCCGGGGAGCTGTTTTTT
CASSQDLAGELFF
>14|TRBV30|TRBD1|once|TRBJ1-2
TGTGCCTGGAGTGGGTACGCAGGGGGAAATGGCTACACCTTC
CAWSGYAGGNGYTF
>15|TRBV6-1|-|-|TRBJ1-6
TGTGCCAGCAGTCCCAGGGCAGGGGATAATTCACCCCTCCACTTT
CASSPRAGDNSPLHF
>13|TRBV3-1/TRBV3-2|-|once|TRBJ2-7
TGTGCCAGCAGCCGGGCAGGGGTCGACGAGCAGTACTTC
CASSRAGVDEQYF
>16|TRBV7-8|-|-|TRBJ2-2
TGTGCCAGCAGCTTATCCGGGACACCGAACACCGGGGAGCTGTTTTTT
CASSLSGTPNTGELFF
>14|TRBV28|-|-|TRBJ1-2
TGTGCCAGCAGTTTAGCTCTACCCAACTATGGCTACACCTTC
CASSLALPNYGYTF
>15|TRBV5-1|TRBD2|-|TRBJ2-7
TGCGCCAGCAGCTTGGCCTCTAGCGGGAGTAGTAGTTACGACTTC
CASSLASSGSSSYDF
>14|TRBV11-3|TRBD1|-|TRBJ2-5
TGTGCCAGCAGCGCCACAGGGGGCAGGGAGACCCAGTACTTC
CASSATGGRETQYF
>11|TRBV29-1|-|-|TRBJ1-2
TGCAGCGTTGAACATTTCTATGGCTACACCTTC
CSVEHFYGYTF
>13|TRBV19|TRBD1|-|TRBJ1-1
TGTGCCAGTAGTATTTCGCAGGGGGCTGAAGCTTTCTTT
CASSISQGAEAFF
>13|TRBV2|TRBD1|-|TRBJ1-2
TGTGCCAGCAGTGAGTACAGGGGGTATGGCTACACCTTC
CASSEYRGYGYTF
>12|TRBV24-1|-|-|TRBJ2-2
TGTGCCACCAGTGACTTCACCGGGGAGCTGTTTTTT
CATSDFTGELFF